The subject of this entry is one T cell receptor (beta chain). The antigen remains undetermined. The data belong to a study of blood T cells in healthy people across ages. A second PCR of roughly 7 to 11 cycles used a sample-barcoded 5' primer and a J-beta primer mix. TCRdb ran MiXCR on the 5' RACE reads and lists one entry per CDR3 protein. The sample includes 850,000 to 1,000,000 distinct CDR3 sequences, 51% of them seen just once. Every participating donor contributed roughly 11 milliliters of peripheral blood through a draw. Whenever a sample was processed, at least 6.5 million PBMCs were isolated. General study findings and limits: More naive CD4+ cells and higher diversity marked long-lived donors relative to aged donors. Estimated diversity that came from one million T cells was considered an underestimate.

Germline trimming cut 2 bases from V and 2 bases from J; bases unmatched to any gene: 5. This CDR3 contains 15 residues. Germline CDR1 SEHNR, CDR2 FQNEAQ (reference sequence). The clonotype originates from a woman aged 55-70 years in good health. Sample: blood. The chain combines TRBV7-9 with TRBJ2-5; 7 nucleotides align to TRBD1. This CDR3 is CASSLTGQIQETQYF. DNA of the CDR3: TGTGCCAGCAGCTTAACGGGACAGATACAAGAGACCCAGTACTTC.